The 30 T cell receptor beta chains below all came from one sample that was sequenced in a study of spatial heterogeneity in lung cancer. TCRdb re-analysed the 5' RACE reads in MiXCR, keeping a single row per CDR3 protein. In the table there are some 83,000 distinct CDR3 sequences, 8% of which are singletons. Stated time point: sample taken at primary tumor resection. Material: PBMCs, obtained at surgery. Every receptor here comes from a male donor with early-stage non-small cell lung cancer.

This clonotype came up a few times. V and J are TRBV24-1 and TRBJ2-3, with 8 positions matching TRBD2. J gave up 2 bases and V 9 bases, and 12 bases lay outside the gene matches. From germline, CDR1 is KGHDR and CDR2 SFDVKD. The CDR3 has 16 residues. The CDR3 spells CATSQDSGADTDTQYF. The CDR3 DNA reads as TGTGCCACCTCCCAAGATAGCGGGGCCGACACAGATACGCAGTATTTT.

This clonotype occurred a few times. J is TRBJ2-7 and V is TRBV6-2 or TRBV6-3, with TRBD2 matching over 7 bases. CDR3 length: 14 residues. Germline V gives CDR1 MNHEY, CDR2 SVGEGT. V was pared by 8 bases and J by 2 bases, with 9 bases of the junction left unmatched. The CDR3 DNA reads as TGTGCCAGCCTACAAGCGGGACGAGCCTACGAGCAGTACTTC. Its protein is CASLQAGRAYEQYF.

At least ten counts were recorded for this clonotype. The chain has TRBV5-1 and TRBJ2-5, with D perhaps TRBD2 (5 bases). CDR3 length: 14 amino acids. With 4 bases removed from V and 0 bases from J, the gap between germline ends came to 10 bases. Germline V gene lookup returns CDR1 SGHRS and CDR2 YFSETQ. CDR3 sequence: CASSSAGNQETQYF. The CDR3, as DNA: TGCGCCAGCAGCAGCGCGGGTAACCAAGAGACCCAGTACTTC.

This sequence joins TRBV30 and TRBJ2-5; D uncertain. This CDR3 has 12 residues. Trimming pared 2 bases from V and 4 bases from J, leaving 8 bases between. Germline assignment: CDR1 GTSNPN and CDR2 SVGIG (reference sequence). This CDR3 reads CAWSWGRETQYF. CDR3 DNA: TGTGCCTGGAGTTGGGGTCGAGAGACCCAGTACTTC.

In this sample, this clonotype turned up many times. The chain has TRBV4-1 and TRBJ1-2, with TRBD1 identical over 10 bases. The V gene end was trimmed by 1 base and the J gene end by 9 bases; junction bases not matched to a gene: 8. This CDR3 has 15 amino acids. From germline, CDR1 is MGHRA and CDR2 YSYEKL. The CDR3 DNA sequence: TGCGCCAGCAGCCAAGCCCGGGACAGGGGACGGAGCTACACCTTC. Translating it yields CASSQARDRGRSYTF.

This clonotype was observed a handful of times. The chain combines TRBV7-3 with TRBJ1-1; D gene ambiguous. The V end lost 1 base, the J end lost 5 bases, and 8 bases lay between the germline ends. Per germline, CDR1 SGHTA and CDR2 FQGTGA. This CDR3 comprises 13 residues. The CDR3 here is CASSLNLRTEAFF. The CDR3 region has the DNA TGTGCCAGCAGCTTAAACCTCCGGACTGAAGCTTTCTTT. The variable domain in full, with the rest retrieved from reference TRBV7-3 and TRBJ1-1, is GAGVSQTPSNKVTEKGKYVELRCDPISGHTALYWYRQSLGQGPEFLIYFQGTGAADDSGLPNDRFFAVRPEGSVSTLKIQRTERGDSAVYLCASSLNLRTEAFFGQGTRLTVV.

This clonotype appeared a few times. CDR3 DNA sequence: TGTGCCAGCAGCCAATTGGACAGCGAAGCTTTCTTT. Its protein is CASSQLDSEAFF. The chain carries TRBV3-1 and TRBJ1-1, with a weak D call TRBD1 (6 bases). The length of the CDR3 is 12 residues. The V gene's germline CDR1 is LGHDT and CDR2 YNNKEL (reference sequence). Trimming removed 2 bases from V and 8 bases from J, with 9 bases in between. The whole variable domain, remainder taken from reference TRBV3-1 and TRBJ1-1, is DTAVSQTPKYLVTQMGNDKSIKCEQNLGHDTMYWYKQDSKKFLKIMFSYNNKELIINETVPNRFSPKSPDKAHLNLHINSLELGDSAVYFCASSQLDSEAFFGQGTRLTVV.

The chain combines TRBV28 with TRBJ2-3; 10 bases align to TRBD2. Unmatched junction bases numbered 4, after V lost 4 bases and J lost 0 bases. The CDR3 has 16 residues. CDR1 is MDHEN, CDR2 SYDVKM, per germline. As DNA, the CDR3 is TGTGCCAGCAGTTCCCCGACTAGCGGGAGCACAGATACGCAGTATTTT. Protein: CASSSPTSGSTDTQYF.

The sample holds a few counts of this clonotype. The chain's CDR3 is CASSLSSIAYQPQHF. The CDR3 region has the DNA TGTGCCAGCAGCTTATCATCAATTGCGTATCAGCCCCAGCATTTT. The chain couples TRBV7-2 to TRBJ1-5; no clear D gene. The V gene lost 2 bases and the J gene lost 5 bases, with 13 bases spanning the gap. Germline CDR1 SGHTA, CDR2 FQGNSA. The CDR3 loop spans 15 amino acids.

At least ten counts were recorded for this clonotype. J is TRBJ1-5 and V is TRBV29-1; 11 positions match TRBD1. This CDR3 has 16 residues. After removal of 5 bases from V and 3 bases from J, the junction contained 9 bases not matched to a gene. Per the germline V gene, CDR1 is SQVTM and CDR2 is ANQGSEA. In DNA form, the CDR3 reads TGCAGCGTTCAAGGGACAGGGGGTTCCTCCAATCAGCCCCAGCATTTT. Protein: CSVQGTGGSSNQPQHF.

This clonotype was seen only a few times. This chain uses TRBV6-2 or TRBV6-3 with TRBJ2-2, with 9 nucleotides matching TRBD1. The CDR3 runs to 16 residues. CDR1 and CDR2 (germline): MNHEY, SVGEGT. Trimming removed 5 bases from V and 3 bases from J; junction bases left unmatched: 7. CDR3 sequence: CASSTPDRGDTGELFF. The CDR3 DNA reads as TGTGCCAGCAGTACCCCGGACAGGGGCGACACCGGGGAGCTGTTTTTT.

This clonotype showed up many times. This chain joins TRBV4-1 and TRBJ1-6, with 8 bases matching TRBD1. Germline values: CDR1 MGHRA, CDR2 YSYEKL. V lost 1 base and J lost 10; bases outside the gene matches: 6. The CDR3 is 15 amino acids. CDR3 DNA sequence: TGCGCCAGCAGCCAAGCGACAGGGGAGTACTCACCCCTCCACTTT. As protein: CASSQATGEYSPLHF.

The chain recombines TRBV9 with TRBJ2-1; no clear D gene. Per germline, CDR1 SGDLS and CDR2 YYNGEE. V lost 4 bases and J lost 7, with 9 bases in between. The CDR3 loop spans 12 amino acids. CDR3 amino acids: CASSIGQNEQFF. For the CDR3, the DNA is TGTGCCAGCAGCATCGGCCAGAATGAGCAGTTCTTC.

The J gene is TRBJ2-3, the V gene TRBV27, with D maybe TRBD1 (6 bases). This CDR3 contains 15 residues. The germline V gene encodes CDR1 MNHEY and CDR2 SMNVEV (reference sequence). The V and J ends lost 0 bases and 7 bases respectively, with 14 bases between them. CDR3 residues: CASSLSRKQGYTQYF. CDR3 bases: TGTGCCAGCAGTTTATCCCGAAAGCAGGGGTATACGCAGTATTTT.

This clonotype has at least ten counts. The chain has TRBV23-1 and TRBJ1-5, with D possibly being TRBD1 (6 bases). TRBV23-1 is recorded as an ORF, its role being uncertain. The CDR3 spans 12 residues. The ends were cut back, 7 bases at V and 7 bases at J, with 11 bases in the middle. The CDR3 bases are TGCGCCAGCATTGGAGGGGGACAGCCCCAGCATTTT. Translating gives CASIGGGQPQHF.

This clonotype was picked up many times. V and J are TRBV5-1 and TRBJ2-2, with D unresolved. CDR3 length: 14 amino acids. Between the trimmed V and J ends, which lost 2 bases and 1 base, there was a span of 6 bases. Germline V CDR1 and CDR2: SGHRS, YFSETQ. Here the CDR3 DNA reads TGCGCCAGCAGCTTTTTCGTGAACACCGGGGAGCTGTTTTTT. Translated, it gives CASSFFVNTGELFF.

This clonotype was found many times. This chain joins TRBV10-3 and TRBJ2-1; 7 nucleotides match TRBD1. CDR3 size: 14 residues. V trimming: 2 bases; J trimming: 6 bases; junction bases outside the gene matches: 4. The germline V gene encodes CDR1 ENHRY and CDR2 SYGVKD. The CDR3 sequence is CAISEDRDSNEQFF. As DNA, the CDR3 is TGTGCCATCAGTGAGGACAGGGACAGCAATGAGCAGTTCTTC.

This clonotype showed up many times. The chain carries TRBV29-1 and TRBJ1-2; perhaps TRBD1 as D (6 bases). V dropped 4 bases and J dropped 5 bases, with 11 bases sitting between them. The CDR3 loop spans 12 amino acids. Germline lookup yields CDR1 SQVTM and CDR2 ANQGSEA. CDR3 sequence (DNA): TGCAGCGTTGGGACAGAGATATATGGCTACACCTTC. Residues: CSVGTEIYGYTF.

Many counts were recorded for this clonotype. J is TRBJ2-7 and V is TRBV4-2, with D tentatively TRBD2 (5 bases). The length of the CDR3 is 16 residues. Trimming removed 3 bases from V and 0 bases from J, with 15 bases in between. Per germline, CDR1 LGHNA and CDR2 YNFKEQ. The CDR3 loop is CASSQALRVSSYEQYF. CDR3 nucleotide sequence: TGTGCCAGCAGCCAGGCGTTGCGGGTAAGCTCCTACGAGCAGTACTTC.

Many counts were recorded for this clonotype. The genes are TRBV20-1 and TRBJ2-5; 9 nucleotides match TRBD2. Germline lookup yields CDR1 DFQATT and CDR2 SNEGSKA (reference sequence). Unmatched junction bases numbered 16, after V lost 2 bases and J lost 9 bases. This CDR3 is built from 16 residues. CDR3 sequence: CSARSGTSPPPASQYF. The CDR3 DNA follows: TGCAGTGCTAGAAGCGGGACTAGCCCTCCCCCCGCGTCCCAGTACTTC.

This clonotype occurred many times. Here the CDR3 DNA reads TGTGCCAGCAGTATCCGCGGGGTACGCTACGAGCAGTACTTC. As protein: CASSIRGVRYEQYF. The chain is built from TRBV27 and TRBJ2-7; D perhaps matches TRBD2 (6 bases). V lost 5 bases and J lost 3, with 14 bases in between. Per germline, CDR1 MNHEY and CDR2 SMNVEV (reference sequence). The length of the CDR3 is 14 residues.

This clonotype was seen many times. The gene calls are TRBV4-1 and TRBJ2-5, with a possible D match to TRBD1 (5 bases). The germline V gene encodes CDR1 MGHRA and CDR2 YSYEKL. The CDR3 consists of 13 residues. With 1 base removed from V and 5 bases from J, the gap between germline ends came to 8 bases. The CDR3 nucleotides read TGCGCCAGCAGCCAAGCCCAGGGTGAGACCCAGTACTTC. As protein: CASSQAQGETQYF.

The sample holds a few counts of this clonotype. The genes are TRBV20-1 and TRBJ1-3, with D hard to call. Germline V CDR1 and CDR2: DFQATT, SNEGSKA (reference sequence). The V gene lost 3 bases and the J gene lost 0 bases, with 12 bases spanning the gap. This CDR3 region has 15 residues. The CDR3 sequence is CSARLGSLSGNTIYF. The CDR3 DNA sequence: TGCAGTGCTAGGTTGGGCAGTCTCTCTGGAAACACCATATATTTT.

The CDR3: CASTNPPGTSNHEQFF. The CDR3 DNA follows: TGTGCCAGCACCAACCCCCCCGGGACTAGCAATCATGAGCAGTTCTTC. The rearrangement joins TRBV6-6 to TRBJ2-1; 9 bases map to TRBD2. In germline, CDR1 is MNHNY, CDR2 SVGAGI (reference sequence). CDR3 length equals 16 residues. Losses at the gene ends were 7 bases for V and 8 bases for J; bases not matched to a gene: 15.

This clonotype occurred many times. The chain uses TRBV7-9 and TRBJ1-3; 10 bases are shared with TRBD1. Germline V gene sequence: CDR1 SEHNR, CDR2 FQNEAQ (reference sequence). This CDR3 region has 15 residues. J lost 6 bases, V lost 2 bases, and 4 bases had no gene match. DNA for the CDR3: TGTGCCAGCAGCTTATTGGGGACAGGGGTAAACACCATATATTTT. Its translation: CASSLLGTGVNTIYF.

This clonotype was recorded many times. V gene TRBV6-2 or TRBV6-3 combines with J gene TRBJ1-1; maybe TRBD1 (5 bases). This CDR3 is 15 amino acids long. The V gene's germline CDR1 is MNHEY and CDR2 SVGEGT. Trimming removed 7 bases from V and 1 base from J, with 16 bases in between. Here the CDR3 reads CASTMSQGSNTEAFF. CDR3 DNA sequence: TGTGCCAGCACTATGTCCCAGGGATCGAACACTGAAGCTTTCTTT.

This chain connects TRBV7-9 to TRBJ1-2, with D hard to call. Per germline, CDR1 SEHNR and CDR2 FQNEAQ (reference sequence). Trimming took 1 base from V and 4 from J, leaving 10 bases between them. CDR3 length: 14 amino acids. The CDR3 DNA sequence: TGTGCCAGCAGCTTAGATGGCCGGGCCTATGGCTACACCTTC. This sequence encodes CASSLDGRAYGYTF.

Many counts were recorded for this clonotype. V gene TRBV27 combines with J gene TRBJ2-1; D not certain. The CDR3 sequence is 12 residues long. V was shortened by 1 base and J by 6 bases, with 4 bases between the two germline ends. The germline gives CDR1 MNHEY, CDR2 SMNVEV (reference sequence). CDR3 in DNA: TGTGCCAGCAGTTTATTGGGCAATGAGCAGTTCTTC. Protein: CASSLLGNEQFF.

Judged by abundance, this clonotype is medium-sized. The V and J genes are TRBV2 and TRBJ2-1, with D possibly TRBD1 on 6 matching bases. The germline V and J ends were trimmed by 4 bases and 2 bases, with 15 bases remaining between them. Germline-derived CDR1 and CDR2 are SNHLY and FYNNEI. This CDR3 comprises 16 residues. The CDR3 loop reads CASSGETGQPYNEQFF. CDR3 sequence (DNA): TGTGCCAGCAGTGGGGAGACGGGACAACCCTACAATGAGCAGTTCTTC.

The chain joins TRBV19 to TRBJ2-1; D is ambiguous. The germline CDR1 and CDR2 sequences are LNHDA and SQIVND (reference sequence). V lost 5 bases, J lost 14 bases, and 13 bases lay in between. The CDR3 spans 11 residues. CDR3 nucleotide sequence: TGTGCCAGTAGTCAAGGACGGCGGAAGTTCTTC. Its translation is CASSQGRRKFF.